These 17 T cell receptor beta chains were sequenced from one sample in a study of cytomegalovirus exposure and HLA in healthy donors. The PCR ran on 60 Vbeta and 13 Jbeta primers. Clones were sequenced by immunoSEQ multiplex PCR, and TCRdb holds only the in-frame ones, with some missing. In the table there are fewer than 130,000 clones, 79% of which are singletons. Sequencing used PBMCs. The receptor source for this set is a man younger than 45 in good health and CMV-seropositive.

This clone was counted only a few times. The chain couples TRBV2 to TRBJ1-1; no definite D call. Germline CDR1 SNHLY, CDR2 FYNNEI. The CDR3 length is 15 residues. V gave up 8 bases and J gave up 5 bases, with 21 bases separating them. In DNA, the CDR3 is TGTGCCAGCGATACTTCGGGAAAGGACGGGACTGAAGCTTTCTTT. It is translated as CASDTSGKDGTEAFF. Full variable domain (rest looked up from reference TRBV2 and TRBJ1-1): EPEVTQTPSHQVTQMGQEVILRCVPISNHLYFYWYRQILGQKVEFLVSFYNNEISEKSEIFDDQFSVERPDGSNFTLKIRSTKLEDSAMYFCASDTSGKDGTEAFFGQGTRLTVV.

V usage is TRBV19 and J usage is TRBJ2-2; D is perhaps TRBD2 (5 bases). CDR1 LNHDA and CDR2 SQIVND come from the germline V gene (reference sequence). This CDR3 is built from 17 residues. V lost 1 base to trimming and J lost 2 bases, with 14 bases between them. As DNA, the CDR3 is TGTGCCAGTAGTATAGGGCTTCGAGGGAGTAACACCGGGGAGCTGTTTTTT. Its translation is CASSIGLRGSNTGELFF.

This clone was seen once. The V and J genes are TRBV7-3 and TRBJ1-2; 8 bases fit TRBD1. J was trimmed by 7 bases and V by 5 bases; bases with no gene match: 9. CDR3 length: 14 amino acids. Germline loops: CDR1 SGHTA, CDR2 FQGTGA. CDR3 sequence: CASSPQAGQGGYTF. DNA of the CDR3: TGTGCCAGCAGCCCCCAAGCCGGACAGGGTGGCTACACCTTC.

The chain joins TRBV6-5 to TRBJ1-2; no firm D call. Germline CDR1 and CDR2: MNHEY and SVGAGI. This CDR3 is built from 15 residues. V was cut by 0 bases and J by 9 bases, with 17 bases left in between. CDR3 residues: CASSYSGTGEISYTF. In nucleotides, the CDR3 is TGTGCCAGCAGTTACTCGGGCACCGGCGAGATTAGCTACACCTTC.

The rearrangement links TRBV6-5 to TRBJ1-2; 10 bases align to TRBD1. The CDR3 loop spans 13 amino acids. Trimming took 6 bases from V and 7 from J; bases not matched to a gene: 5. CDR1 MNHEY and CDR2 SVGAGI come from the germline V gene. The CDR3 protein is CASRGTGASGYTF. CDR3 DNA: TGTGCCAGCAGGGGGACAGGGGCCAGTGGCTACACCTTC.

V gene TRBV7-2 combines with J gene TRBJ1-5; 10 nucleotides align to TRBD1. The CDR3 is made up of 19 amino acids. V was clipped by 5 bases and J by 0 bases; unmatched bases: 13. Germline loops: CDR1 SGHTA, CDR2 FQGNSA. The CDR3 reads CASSPRTGGLDSSNQPQHF. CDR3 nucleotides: TGTGCCAGCAGCCCGCGGACAGGGGGTCTCGATAGTAGCAATCAGCCCCAGCATTTT. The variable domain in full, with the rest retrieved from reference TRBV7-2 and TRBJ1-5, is GAGVSQSPSNKVTEKGKDVELRCDPISGHTALYWYRQSLGQGLEFLIYFQGNSAPDKSGLPSDRFSAERTGGSVSTLTIQRTQQEDSAVYLCASSPRTGGLDSSNQPQHFGDGTRLSIL.

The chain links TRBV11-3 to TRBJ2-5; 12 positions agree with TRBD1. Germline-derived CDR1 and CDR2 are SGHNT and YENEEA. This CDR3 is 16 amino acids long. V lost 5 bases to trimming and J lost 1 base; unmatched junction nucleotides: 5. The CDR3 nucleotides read TGTGCCAGCAGCGCCGGGACAGGGGGCTCCCAAGAGACCCAGTACTTC. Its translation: CASSAGTGGSQETQYF. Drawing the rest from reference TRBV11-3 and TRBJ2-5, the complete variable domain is EAGVVQSPRYKIIEKKQPVAFWCNPISGHNTLYWYLQNLGQGPELLIRYENEEAVDDSQLPKDRFSAERLKGVDSTLKIQPAELGDSAVYLCASSAGTGGSQETQYFGPGTRLLVL.

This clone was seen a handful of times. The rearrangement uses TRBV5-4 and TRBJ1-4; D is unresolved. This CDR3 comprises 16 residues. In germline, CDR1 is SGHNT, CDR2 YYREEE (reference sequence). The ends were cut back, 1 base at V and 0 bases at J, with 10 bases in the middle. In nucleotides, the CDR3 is TGTGCCAGCAGCTTGTGTTCGCAGTCAACTAATGAAAAACTGTTTTTT. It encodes CASSLCSQSTNEKLFF.

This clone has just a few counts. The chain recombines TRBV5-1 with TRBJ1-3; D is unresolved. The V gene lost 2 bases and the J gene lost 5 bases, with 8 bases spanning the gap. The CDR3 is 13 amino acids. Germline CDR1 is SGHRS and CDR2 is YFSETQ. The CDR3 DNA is TGCGCCAGCAGCTTAAGTGCGAGAAACACCATATATTTT. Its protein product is CASSLSARNTIYF.

The CDR3 sequence: CASSYLPGNEQFF. The CDR3 nucleotides are TGTGCCAGCAGCTACCTCCCCGGGAATGAGCAGTTCTTC. V and J are TRBV5-8 and TRBJ2-1; D remains unclear. CDR1 is SGHTS, CDR2 YDEGEE, per germline. V lost 3 bases to trimming and J lost 7 bases, with 11 bases between them. This CDR3 has 13 amino acids.

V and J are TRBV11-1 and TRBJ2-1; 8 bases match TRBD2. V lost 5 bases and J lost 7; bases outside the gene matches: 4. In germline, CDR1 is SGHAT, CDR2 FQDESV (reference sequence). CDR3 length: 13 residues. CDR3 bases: TGTGCCAGCAGCGACGGACTAGCAAATGAGCAGTTCTTC. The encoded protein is CASSDGLANEQFF.

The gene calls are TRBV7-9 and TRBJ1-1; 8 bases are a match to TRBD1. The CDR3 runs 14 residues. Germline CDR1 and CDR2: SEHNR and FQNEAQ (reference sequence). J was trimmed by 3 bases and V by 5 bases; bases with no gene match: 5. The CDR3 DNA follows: TGTGCCAGCAGCACTAGACAGGGGTACACTGAAGCTTTCTTT. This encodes CASSTRQGYTEAFF.

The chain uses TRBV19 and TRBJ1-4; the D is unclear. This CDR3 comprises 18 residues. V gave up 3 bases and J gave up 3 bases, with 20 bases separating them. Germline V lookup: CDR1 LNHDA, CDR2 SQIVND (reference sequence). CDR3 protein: CASSIGPGTDRSNEKLFF. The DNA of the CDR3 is TGTGCCAGTAGTATCGGTCCCGGCACAGATCGATCTAATGAAAAACTGTTTTTT.

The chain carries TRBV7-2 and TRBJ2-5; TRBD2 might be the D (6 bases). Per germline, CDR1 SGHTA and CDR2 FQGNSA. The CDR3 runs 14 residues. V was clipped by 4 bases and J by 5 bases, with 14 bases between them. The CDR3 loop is CASSWGLFQETQYF. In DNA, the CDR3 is TGTGCCAGCAGCTGGGGACTCTTTCAGGAGACCCAGTACTTC.

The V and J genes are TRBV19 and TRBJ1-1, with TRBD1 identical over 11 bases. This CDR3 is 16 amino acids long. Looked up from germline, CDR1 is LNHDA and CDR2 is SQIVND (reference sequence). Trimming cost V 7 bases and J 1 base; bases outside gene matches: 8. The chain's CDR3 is CASIKGQGAGNTEAFF. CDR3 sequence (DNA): TGTGCCAGTATTAAAGGACAGGGGGCTGGGAACACTGAAGCTTTCTTT.

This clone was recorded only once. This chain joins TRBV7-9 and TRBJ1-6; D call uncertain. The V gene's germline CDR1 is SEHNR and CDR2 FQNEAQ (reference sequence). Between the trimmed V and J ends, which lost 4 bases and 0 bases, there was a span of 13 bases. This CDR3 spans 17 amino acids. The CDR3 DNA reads TGTGCCAGCAGCTCCCCTCCATCGAGCTCCTATAATTCACCCCTCCACTTT. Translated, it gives CASSSPPSSSYNSPLHF.

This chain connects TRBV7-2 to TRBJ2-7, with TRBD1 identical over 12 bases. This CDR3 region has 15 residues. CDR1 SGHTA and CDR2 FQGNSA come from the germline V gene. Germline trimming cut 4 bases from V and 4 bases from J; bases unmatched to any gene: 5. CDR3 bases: TGTGCCAGCAGCTGGCGGGACAGGGGGCAATACGAGCAGTACTTC. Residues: CASSWRDRGQYEQYF. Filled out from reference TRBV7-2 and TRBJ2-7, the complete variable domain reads GAGVSQSPSNKVTEKGKDVELRCDPISGHTALYWYRQSLGQGLEFLIYFQGNSAPDKSGLPSDRFSAERTGGSVSTLTIQRTQQEDSAVYLCASSWRDRGQYEQYFGPGTRLTVT.